These T cell receptor beta chains were read from a single sample in a study of spatial heterogeneity in lung cancer. TCRdb re-analysed the 5' RACE reads in MiXCR, keeping a single row per CDR3 protein. The sample comprises about 20,000 distinct CDR3 sequences, around 8.1% of which are singletons, and approximately 25% rests with the top ten. Sequenced material: lung tumor tissue, taken at surgery. Every receptor here comes from a male donor with early-stage non-small cell lung cancer. Each CDR3 is given with its conserved first and last residue. A D gene is named only where the DNA matches it firmly. Clone size is shown for a subset of rows, as once, few, many or a class of expanded clone.

j_call | d_call | v_call | clone_size | cdr3_aa | cdr3_nt
TRBJ2-2 | TRBD2 | TRBV14 | few | CASSPRGGGAYPGELFF | TGTGCCAGCAGCCCGCGCGGGGGGGGCGCTTATCCCGGGGAGCTGTTTTTT
TRBJ2-7 | TRBD2 | TRBV5-4 | many | CASSLTSGPYEQYF | TGTGCCAGCAGCTTGACTAGCGGTCCCTACGAGCAGTACTTC
TRBJ2-7 | TRBD2 | TRBV7-2 | . | CASSLVLAGGYEQYF | TGTGCCAGCAGCTTAGTACTAGCGGGGGGTTACGAGCAGTACTTC
TRBJ2-6 | TRBD1 | TRBV11-2 | . | CASSTGTVGANVLTF | TGTGCCAGCAGCACGGGGACAGTTGGGGCCAACGTCCTGACTTTC
TRBJ2-7 | . | TRBV12-3/TRBV12-4 | medium-sized | CASSDVYEQYF | TGTGCCAGCAGCGACGTATACGAGCAGTACTTC
TRBJ1-1 | . | TRBV12-5 | many | CASGPGSNTEAFF | TGTGCTAGTGGCCCTGGATCGAACACTGAAGCTTTCTTT
TRBJ1-1 | . | TRBV18 | few | CASSPWVLSTEAFF | TGTGCCAGCTCACCTTGGGTCCTGAGCACTGAAGCTTTCTTT
TRBJ1-2 | . | TRBV5-1 | . | CASSLESLTTIYGYTF | TGCGCCAGCAGCTTGGAGAGCCTAACTACCATCTATGGCTACACCTTC
TRBJ1-2 | TRBD1 | TRBV28 | . | CASSPGTGGSKGYTF | TGTGCCAGCAGTCCCGGGACAGGGGGCTCGAAGGGCTACACCTTC
TRBJ2-1 | . | TRBV11-2 | . | CASSQRYPNEQFF | TGTGCCAGCAGCCAACGTTACCCCAATGAGCAGTTCTTC
TRBJ1-1 | TRBD1 | TRBV27 | many | CASNTLGGEAEAFF | TGTGCCAGCAACACCCTAGGGGGCGAAGCTGAAGCTTTCTTT
TRBJ1-6 | . | TRBV3-1 | many | CASSPPGNSPLHF | TGTGCCAGCAGCCCTCCGGGTAATTCACCCCTCCACTTT
TRBJ1-5 | . | TRBV24-1 | . | CATSDSNPYQPQHF | TGTGCCACCAGTGATTCTAACCCCTATCAGCCCCAGCATTTT
TRBJ1-1 | . | TRBV6-2/TRBV6-3 | . | CASSYSTGIMNTEAFF | TGTGCCAGCAGTTACTCGACCGGTATAATGAACACTGAAGCTTTCTTT
TRBJ1-4 | . | TRBV5-1 | many | CASSPNRVPGEKLFF | TGCGCCAGCAGCCCTAACCGGGTCCCCGGGGAAAAACTGTTTTTT
TRBJ1-4 | . | TRBV20-1 | many | CSARDLRGGEKLFF | TGCAGTGCTAGAGATCTCCGGGGGGGTGAAAAACTGTTTTTT
TRBJ2-2 | . | TRBV7-9 | many | CASIKPGRGTGELFF | TGTGCCAGCATCAAACCGGGACGGGGCACCGGGGAGCTGTTTTTT
TRBJ1-4 | . | TRBV6-5 | many | CASSLKGGFSEKLFF | TGTGCCAGCAGTCTGAAGGGTGGCTTTAGTGAAAAACTGTTTTTT
TRBJ1-4 | . | TRBV5-4 | medium-sized | CASSLKTHEKLFF | TGTGCCAGCAGCCTTAAGACCCACGAAAAACTGTTTTTT
TRBJ1-2 | . | TRBV7-9 | many | CASSSDRFYGYTF | TGTGCCAGCAGCTCCGACAGGTTCTATGGCTACACCTTC
TRBJ2-2 | TRBD2 | TRBV20-1 | few | CSASDAGGTGELFF | TGCAGTGCTAGTGACGCGGGGGGAACCGGGGAGCTGTTTTTT
TRBJ2-5 | TRBD2 | TRBV3-1 | many | CASRALAEQETQYF | TGTGCCAGCAGGGCACTAGCGGAACAAGAGACCCAGTACTTC
TRBJ1-5 | TRBD1 | TRBV7-2 | many | CASSFAGGSNQPQHF | TGTGCCAGCAGCTTTGCAGGGGGCAGCAATCAGCCCCAGCATTTT
TRBJ2-7 | TRBD1 | TRBV10-2 | few | CASSEMIGRTGHYEQYF | TGCGCCAGCAGTGAGATGATTGGTCGGACAGGACACTACGAGCAGTACTTC
TRBJ1-5 | . | TRBV4-2 | many | CASSQDLENQPQHF | TGTGCCAGCAGCCAAGATCTTGAGAATCAGCCCCAGCATTTT